The next 20 T cell receptor beta chains were all read from a single sample in a study of T-cell memory formation after mild COVID-19. TCRdb re-derived calls from the 5' RACE reads in MiXCR, one entry per CDR3 protein. The table shows approximately 150,000 distinct CDR3 sequences, with under 25% occurring only once. Material for sequencing was PBMCs or a T cell subset sorted from them (not recorded which). The receptors come from an adult woman who had mild COVID-19 (a few samples of this study predate the infection). Cell type and time point are not known.

This clonotype was found a few times. This chain joins TRBV6-2 or TRBV6-3 and TRBJ2-7; D is tentatively TRBD1 or TRBD2 (5 bases each). Trimming took 6 bases from V and 1 from J, leaving 13 bases between them. Germline assignment: CDR1 MNHEY and CDR2 SVGEGT. The CDR3 extends over 14 amino acids. CDR3 in amino acids: CASSAMGESYEQYF. DNA for the CDR3: TGTGCCAGCAGCGCGATGGGGGAATCCTACGAGCAGTACTTC.

This clonotype was counted a few times. The rearrangement links TRBV20-1 to TRBJ2-2, with no clear D. V gave up 1 base and J gave up 1 base, with 16 bases separating them. CDR1 is DFQATT and CDR2 is SNEGSKA in the germline V gene (reference sequence). The CDR3 spans 17 residues. CDR3 DNA sequence: TGCAGTGCTAGAGCCCAGCCGCTAAGGAGGAACACCGGGGAGCTGTTTTTT. Its translation is CSARAQPLRRNTGELFF.

This clonotype was seen ten or more times. J is TRBJ2-1 and V is TRBV7-2, with 9 bases fitting TRBD2. Per the germline V gene, CDR1 is SGHTA and CDR2 is FQGNSA. CDR3 length: 18 residues. The junction had 9 bases not matched to a gene; V was cut back by 1 base and J by 2 bases. The CDR3 DNA sequence: TGTGCCAGCAGCTTAGGATTGGGGGCGGGAGGGCCCTACAATGAGCAGTTCTTC. It specifies CASSLGLGAGGPYNEQFF.

The chain is built from TRBV9 and TRBJ2-1; TRBD2 agrees at 7 bases. In germline, CDR1 is SGDLS, CDR2 YYNGEE. The junction had 17 bases not matched to a gene; V was cut back by 4 bases and J by 7 bases. The CDR3 contains 17 residues. The CDR3 DNA reads as TGTGCCAGCAGCCCCCGGGGGGAGAGGGGCATTGGGAATGAGCAGTTCTTC. Translated: CASSPRGERGIGNEQFF.

This clonotype was counted a few times. This rearrangement joins TRBV6-5 to TRBJ1-6, with D unresolved. V was shortened by 2 bases and J by 10 bases, with 6 bases between the two germline ends. Looked up from germline, CDR1 is MNHEY and CDR2 is SVGAGI. The CDR3 is 12 residues long. Here the CDR3 reads CASSYIGSPLHF. DNA for the CDR3: TGTGCCAGCAGTTACATAGGCTCACCCCTCCACTTT.

J is TRBJ2-3 and V is TRBV20-1; 8 bases match TRBD1. The CDR3 runs 13 residues. Germline CDR1 is DFQATT and CDR2 is SNEGSKA (reference sequence). With V trimmed by 6 bases and J by 3 bases, 5 bases remained unmatched. This chain's CDR3 is CSAPRTGTDTQYF. Written as DNA, the CDR3 is TGCAGTGCACCACGGACAGGGACAGATACGCAGTATTTT.

V usage is TRBV5-1 and J usage is TRBJ2-7; 7 bases map to TRBD2. Germline V gene lookup returns CDR1 SGHRS and CDR2 YFSETQ. The CDR3 length is 15 residues. The ends lost 3 bases at V and 3 bases at J; junction bases unmatched: 9. Written as DNA, the CDR3 is TGCGCCAGCAGCTGGCTGGGGGGAGGGCTCTACGAGCAGTACTTC. This codes for CASSWLGGGLYEQYF.

V gene TRBV23-1 combines with J gene TRBJ2-1; possible D gene TRBD2, 6 bases. TRBV23-1 is treated as an ORF (open reading frame) with a function not yet certain. V lost 10 bases, J lost 4 bases, and 17 bases lay in between. The CDR3 length is 14 residues. CDR3: CAIPGERAYNEQFF. Written as DNA, the CDR3 is TGCGCCATACCTGGGGAGCGGGCTTACAATGAGCAGTTCTTC.

The gene calls are TRBV12-3 or TRBV12-4 and TRBJ1-4; D unclear. The CDR3 length is 12 residues. Trimming cost V 4 bases and J 9 bases, with 9 bases left between them. CDR3: CASSSARKKLFF. In DNA, the CDR3 is TGTGCCAGCAGTTCCGCGAGGAAAAAACTGTTTTTT.

In this sample, this clonotype turned up a few times. CDR3 amino acids: CASSLGGTGGYTF. The CDR3, as DNA: TGTGCCAGCAGTTTGGGGGGTACCGGCGGCTACACCTTC. This sequence joins TRBV27 and TRBJ1-2; maybe TRBD1 (5 bases). V lost 3 bases and J lost 8, with 13 bases in between. The CDR3 runs 13 residues. Per germline, CDR1 MNHEY and CDR2 SMNVEV (reference sequence).

The chain employs TRBV29-1 and TRBJ2-5; a weak D match, TRBD1 (6 bases). Germline V lookup: CDR1 SQVTM, CDR2 ANQGSEA. V lost 3 bases and J lost 9, with 20 bases in between. This CDR3 comprises 14 residues. CDR3 coding DNA: TGCAGCGTTGAGGACGGCAGGGGTGTCCGGGCCCAGTACTTC. Protein product: CSVEDGRGVRAQYF. The variable domain in full, completed from reference TRBV29-1 and TRBJ2-5, reads SAVISQKPSRDICQRGTSLTIQCQVDSQVTMMFWYRQQPGQSLTLIATANQGSEATYESGFVIDKFPISRPNLTFSTLTVSNMSPEDSSIYLCSVEDGRGVRAQYFGPGTRLLVL.

V usage is TRBV5-1 and J usage is TRBJ1-6; D is uncertain. CDR3 length: 14 residues. With 4 bases removed from V and 9 bases from J, the gap between germline ends came to 14 bases. Germline lookup yields CDR1 SGHRS and CDR2 YFSETQ. The CDR3 DNA follows: TGCGCCAGCAGCCCCGACAACTTGGGTTCACCCCTCCACTTT. Translating it yields CASSPDNLGSPLHF.

This clonotype was observed a handful of times. The chain has TRBV7-7 and TRBJ2-5, with TRBD2 identical over 13 bases. With 5 bases clipped from V and 2 bases from J, the junction kept 8 bases outside the gene matches. The CDR3 totals 17 residues. Germline V gene lookup returns CDR1 SSHAT and CDR2 FNYEAQ (reference sequence). CDR3 bases: TGTGCCAGCAGCAAGGGGACTAGCGGGGCACTTCAAGAGACCCAGTACTTC. Residues: CASSKGTSGALQETQYF.

This clonotype has just a few counts. The chain couples TRBV20-1 to TRBJ2-7; 8 bases map to TRBD1. Germline values: CDR1 DFQATT, CDR2 SNEGSKA (reference sequence). This CDR3 is 15 amino acids long. Trimming at V came to 0 bases and at J to 4 bases, leaving 8 bases not matched to a gene. The DNA of the CDR3 is TGCAGTGCTAGAGATGGGACAGGAATTGGATACGAGCAGTACTTC. It codes for CSARDGTGIGYEQYF.

The sample holds a few counts of this clonotype. The chain employs TRBV5-5 and TRBJ2-7, with 13 bases matching TRBD2. The CDR3 length is 15 residues. Germline-derived CDR1 and CDR2 are SGHKS and YYEKEE (reference sequence). The J segment lost 6 bases and the V segment lost 4 bases, leaving 7 bases of the junction unmatched. CDR3 residues: CASSATLAGGREQYF. The CDR3 coding sequence is TGTGCCAGCAGCGCCACACTAGCGGGAGGGCGCGAGCAGTACTTC.

This clonotype was detected only a few times. CDR3 in amino acids: CASSTGRRNQPQHF. DNA for the CDR3: TGTGCCAGCAGTACGGGACGGAGGAATCAGCCCCAGCATTTT. V gene TRBV12-3 or TRBV12-4 combines with J gene TRBJ1-5; perhaps TRBD1 as D (5 bases). The CDR3 is made up of 14 amino acids. V was clipped by 5 bases and J by 4 bases, with 12 bases between them.

The V call is TRBV18, the J call TRBJ1-1; D remains unclear. Trimming removed 3 bases from V and 1 base from J, with 9 bases in between. The CDR3 covers 14 residues. Germline CDR1 reads KGHSH; CDR2 reads LQKENI. This CDR3 reads CASSPGVTNTEAFF. The CDR3 nucleotides read TGTGCCAGCTCACCTGGGGTAACGAACACTGAAGCTTTCTTT.

The chain combines TRBV3-1 with TRBJ1-1, with D unclear. The CDR3 is made up of 13 amino acids. V lost 1 base to trimming and J lost 5 bases, with 8 bases between them. Germline values: CDR1 LGHDT, CDR2 YNNKEL (reference sequence). The CDR3 reads CASSQVAGTEAFF. In nucleotides, the CDR3 is TGTGCCAGCAGCCAAGTCGCAGGTACTGAAGCTTTCTTT.

This clonotype has only a few counts. The V and J genes are TRBV5-1 and TRBJ2-5, with D maybe TRBD2 (6 bases). Germline assignment: CDR1 SGHRS and CDR2 YFSETQ. The V end lost 0 bases, the J end lost 5 bases, and 14 bases lay between the germline ends. The CDR3 runs 15 residues. The CDR3 DNA reads TGCGCCAGCAGCTTGGATCCCCGCCGGGGGGAGACCCAGTACTTC. This codes for CASSLDPRRGETQYF.

This clonotype was observed once. This chain uses TRBV24-1 with TRBJ2-2, with 9 bases fitting TRBD1. The CDR3 has 17 amino acids. From germline, CDR1 is KGHDR and CDR2 SFDVKD. V shed 2 bases, J shed 6 bases, and the junction held 9 bases outside the gene matches. DNA of the CDR3: TGTGCCACCAGTGATTATGGGACAGGGTTTAACCCCGGGGAGCTGTTTTTT. Residues: CATSDYGTGFNPGELFF.